These 4 T cell receptor beta chains were all obtained from the same sample, sequenced in a study of shared clonotypes between healthy human individuals. Method: immunoSEQ multiplex PCR; TCRdb's copy keeps in-frame clones and lacks some. This repertoire shows about 560,000 clones, just over 75% found once; its top ten account for about 12%. Sequenced: PBMCs. The receptor source for this set is a woman between 40 and 55 years old in good health. Some clones in this sample may be carry-over from other donors' samples.

V is TRBV7-8 and J is TRBJ2-3; D possibly corresponds to TRBD2 (5 bases). Trimming left V 4 bases short and J 1 base short, with 18 bases between. Germline assignment: CDR1 SGHVS and CDR2 FQNEAQ. The CDR3 has 17 amino acids. The chain's CDR3 is CASSYPPGSGGTDTQYF. Here the CDR3 DNA reads TGTGCCAGCAGCTACCCCCCTGGAAGCGGAGGCACAGATACGCAGTATTTT.

V gene TRBV27 combines with J gene TRBJ2-7, with 12 bases identical to TRBD2. Germline V CDR1 and CDR2: MNHEY, SMNVEV (reference sequence). The CDR3 contains 15 residues. V was clipped by 2 bases and J by 4 bases; unmatched bases: 3. This CDR3 is CASSLGTSGRYEQYF. The CDR3 bases are TGTGCCAGCAGTTTAGGAACTAGCGGGAGGTACGAGCAGTACTTC.

The chain joins TRBV29-1 to TRBJ2-7, with D perhaps matching TRBD1 or TRBD2 (6 bases each). Trimming stripped 7 bases from V and 6 bases from J, with 34 bases between. Germline CDR1 SQVTM, CDR2 ANQGSEA. The CDR3 has 18 residues. CDR3: CSETSRSGTPTGASEQYF. The CDR3 bases are TGCAGCGAAACTAGCCGTTCCGGGACACCAACTGGGGCAAGCGAGCAGTACTTC.

This chain links TRBV7-3 with TRBJ2-1; 7 bases align to TRBD2. V lost 5 bases to trimming and J lost 8 bases; unmatched junction nucleotides: 12. Germline CDR1 is SGHTA and CDR2 is FQGTGA. CDR3 length equals 15 residues. CDR3 in DNA: TGTGCCAGCAGCCCACTTGGGGGAGGGCCATATGAGCAGTTCTTC. Translating it yields CASSPLGGGPYEQFF. The full variable domain, its missing parts supplied by reference TRBV7-3 and TRBJ2-1, is GAGVSQTPSNKVTEKGKYVELRCDPISGHTALYWYRQSLGQGPEFLIYFQGTGAADDSGLPNDRFFAVRPEGSVSTLKIQRTERGDSAVYLCASSPLGGGPYEQFFGPGTRLTVL.